This TCR beta chain appears in the sequencing data of a study of T cells after yellow fever vaccination. Study at large: Researchers used SMART-Seq v4 Ultra Low Input to prepare fractions that had low cell numbers.

Whole-study results and caveats: Reappearance after the booster was observed for most primary-vaccination clones (about 95% CD4, over 70% CD8). Bulk-population clonotypes that are abundant could appear as contaminants in FACS-sorted repertoires.

Concerning this clonotype itself: What it binds is unknown.

V lost 3 bases and J lost 2; bases outside the gene matches: 3. CDR3 size: 14 residues. From germline, CDR1 is SGHRS and CDR2 YFSETQ. 5'RACE template switching added a universal primer site and UMIs to TCR cDNA. TCRdb re-analysed the 5' RACE reads in MiXCR, keeping a single row per CDR3 protein. The sample lists 320,000 or so distinct CDR3 sequences; 8% to 9.5% were seen once. V is TRBV5-1 and J is TRBJ2-7; 9 bases fit TRBD1. The sequencing used PBMCs, collected roughly 47 days after the first yellow fever vaccination. The source of this sequence is a man in his late teens or twenties who received the YFV17D yellow fever vaccine. The CDR3 DNA follows: TGCGCCAGCAGCTCCGGGACAGGGACCTACGAGCAGTACTTC. It yields the protein CASSSGTGTYEQYF.